These T cell receptor beta chains were read from a single sample in a study of blood T cell repertoires in COVID-19. Libraries were prepared by immunoSEQ multiplex PCR; TCRdb keeps only in-frame clonotypes and omits some of them. The sample lists 300,000 to 450,000 clones; 88% were seen once. The source material was PBMCs or T cells enriched from blood (not recorded which). The origin of the receptors is a woman aged 25 to 39 who had been exposed to COVID-19. CDR3s include the opening cysteine and the closing phenylalanine or tryptophan. D genes are given only for firm matches. Clone size is shown for a subset of rows, as once, few, many or a class of expanded clone.

J	size	D	V	DNA	CDR3
TRBJ2-5	-	-	TRBV12-3/TRBV12-4	TGTGCCAGCAGTTTTTCGGGCCAAGAGACCCAGTACTTC	CASSFSGQETQYF
TRBJ2-7	-	TRBD1	TRBV7-9	TGTGCCAGCAGCGACCGGGACAGGGCATACGAGCAGTACTTC	CASSDRDRAYEQYF
TRBJ2-1	-	TRBD2	TRBV27	TGTGCCAGCAGTGCTAGACTAGCGGGTCCGACCCATGAGCAGTTCTTC	CASSARLAGPTHEQFF
TRBJ1-1	-	-	TRBV11-2	TGTGCCAGCAGCTCCGGGGAGGACACTGAAGCTTTCTTT	CASSSGEDTEAFF
TRBJ1-1	-	-	TRBV7-9	TGTGCCAGCAGCTCAACAGGGAACACTGAAGCTTTCTTT	CASSSTGNTEAFF
TRBJ2-1	-	-	TRBV19	TGTGCCAGCCGGTCTGGGGCAGACAAATTCTCCTACAATGAGCAGTTCTTC	CASRSGADKFSYNEQFF
TRBJ2-3	-	TRBD2	TRBV5-5	TGTGCCAGCAGCCGTCCCGGACTAGCGGATTGGGATACGCAGTATTTT	CASSRPGLADWDTQYF
TRBJ1-2	-	TRBD1	TRBV19	TGTGCCAGTAGAGACAGGGAGTCTGGCTACACCTTC	CASRDRESGYTF
TRBJ2-7	-	TRBD2	TRBV19	TGTGCCAGTAGCCAAGGACTAGCGGGACTTTGGGAGCAGTACTTC	CASSQGLAGLWEQYF
TRBJ2-1	-	TRBD2	TRBV7-2	TGTGCCAGCAGCTTTAGGGGGGTGGGCCTAGCGGGAGGGAATGAGCAGTTCTTC	CASSFRGVGLAGGNEQFF
TRBJ1-4	-	-	TRBV12-3/TRBV12-4	TGTGCCAGCAGTTTAGGGGGGCAGGAAAAACTGTTTTTT	CASSLGGQEKLFF
TRBJ2-5	-	-	TRBV12-3/TRBV12-4	TGTGCCAGCAGTTTTCGAGATCCGGAGACCCAGTACTTC	CASSFRDPETQYF
TRBJ1-1	-	TRBD1	TRBV15	TGTGCCACCAGCAGAGATGGACAGGGCACTGAAGCTTTCTTT	CATSRDGQGTEAFF
TRBJ1-4	-	TRBD1	TRBV7-2	TGTGCCAGCAGCCAGGGGGGATCAACTAATGAAAAACTGTTTTTT	CASSQGGSTNEKLFF
TRBJ1-1	-	TRBD1	TRBV18	TGTGCCAGCTCACCACCGGGACAGGTGGGGGACACTGAAGCTTTCTTT	CASSPPGQVGDTEAFF
TRBJ2-5	-	TRBD2	TRBV5-4	TGTGCCAGCAGCCACCCTAGCGGCCCCCAAGAGACCCAGTACTTC	CASSHPSGPQETQYF
TRBJ2-7	-	-	TRBV19	TGTGCCAGTAGTATAAACGGGCGGGCAGGGGACGAGCAGTACTTC	CASSINGRAGDEQYF
TRBJ1-1	-	-	TRBV7-3	TGTGCCAGCAGCTTGGACGGGGACACTGAAGCTTTCTTT	CASSLDGDTEAFF
TRBJ1-2	-	TRBD1	TRBV9	TGTGCCAGCAGCGTAGAGGGACAGGGTGTTTTTGGCTACACCTTC	CASSVEGQGVFGYTF
TRBJ1-5	-	TRBD1	TRBV10-2	TGCGCCAGCAGTGAATCAGGGGGCGGCAATCAGCCCCAGCATTTT	CASSESGGGNQPQHF
TRBJ2-3	once	TRBD2	TRBV10-1	TGCGCCAGCAGTGGGGAAGCGGGAGGGCCTGGAGATACGCAGTATTTT	CASSGEAGGPGDTQYF
TRBJ2-1	-	TRBD2	TRBV19	TGTGCCAGTAGTAGCTCCCCCGGGACTAGCGGGAGGAGATACAATGAGCAGTTCTTC	CASSSSPGTSGRRYNEQFF
TRBJ2-7	-	TRBD2	TRBV27	TGTGCCAGCAGTAGCGGACTAGCGGGAGTTCGCTCCTACGAGCAGTACTTC	CASSSGLAGVRSYEQYF
TRBJ1-2	-	-	TRBV28	TGTGCCAGCAGCTTTACAGGGACCCTCTATGGCTACACCTTC	CASSFTGTLYGYTF
TRBJ2-1	few	-	TRBV30	TGTGCCTGGGGCAATAGCGGAAATGGGCCGGGACTCTACAATGAGCAGTTCTTC	CAWGNSGNGPGLYNEQFF
TRBJ1-4	-	-	TRBV19	TGTGCCAGTAGTGGTACTGCTGGTTATGAAAAACTGTTTTTT	CASSGTAGYEKLFF